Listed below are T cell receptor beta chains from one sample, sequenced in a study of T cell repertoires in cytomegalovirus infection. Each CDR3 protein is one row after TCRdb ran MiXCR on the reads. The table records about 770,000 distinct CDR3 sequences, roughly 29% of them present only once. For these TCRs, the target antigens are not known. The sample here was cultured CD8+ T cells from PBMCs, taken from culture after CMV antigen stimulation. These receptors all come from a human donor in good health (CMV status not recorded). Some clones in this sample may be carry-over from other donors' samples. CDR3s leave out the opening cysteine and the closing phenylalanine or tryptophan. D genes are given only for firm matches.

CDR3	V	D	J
ASSFSDTLAKNIQY	TRBV2	-	TRBJ2-4
ASSTSGGAMETQY	TRBV7-9	TRBD2	TRBJ2-5
ASSLRGETQY	TRBV7-9	-	TRBJ2-5
SATDWASGGEIYNEQF	TRBV20-1	TRBD2	TRBJ2-1
ATCPSGLTEAF	TRBV19	-	TRBJ1-1
ASHGRGTGELF	TRBV12-3/TRBV12-4	-	TRBJ2-2
ASNRIAGGGDEQF	TRBV12-3/TRBV12-4	TRBD2	TRBJ2-1
ASSHREGITGELF	TRBV5-1	-	TRBJ2-2
ASTLPGGDTDTQY	TRBV7-9	TRBD2	TRBJ2-3
ALHRGASNTGEPF	TRBV7-2	-	TRBJ2-2
ASSPPGGVDGYT	TRBV12-3/TRBV12-4	-	TRBJ1-2
ASSQFRDRGSDYNEQF	TRBV3-1	TRBD1	TRBJ2-1
ASSSWEGGSGANVLT	TRBV7-6	-	TRBJ2-6
ASSPPHNEQF	TRBV12-3/TRBV12-4	-	TRBJ2-1
ASGSGTASNQPQH	TRBV12-5	-	TRBJ1-5
ASGSGTGIGYT	TRBV19	TRBD1	TRBJ1-2
ASSHRADAEPF	TRBV7-6	-	TRBJ1-1
ASSQGAMSRRNEQF	TRBV14	-	TRBJ2-1
ARRDRLNNEQF	TRBV2	TRBD1	TRBJ2-1
ASSLSRDRGVDTQY	TRBV7-3	TRBD1	TRBJ2-3
SVGQGQSTEAF	TRBV29-1	TRBD1	TRBJ1-1
ASTEQGMSYEQY	TRBV12-3/TRBV12-4	-	TRBJ2-7
ATSLRLGSTDTQY	TRBV11-2	-	TRBJ2-3
ASSIDAQETQY	TRBV19	-	TRBJ2-5
ASTQSSGANVLT	TRBV27	-	TRBJ2-6
ASSNSMEESYGYT	TRBV6-6	-	TRBJ1-2
ASSQDPSTSGYTDTQY	TRBV4-2	TRBD2	TRBJ2-3
ASSSTSREEF	TRBV13	-	TRBJ2-1
ASSYSIYNEQF	TRBV6-5	-	TRBJ2-1
ASSPSASRVIIGQF	TRBV7-8	-	TRBJ2-1
SARDQGAPRTGELF	TRBV20-1	-	TRBJ2-2
ASTQGAWNEQF	TRBV19	TRBD1	TRBJ2-1
ATGGGSEQY	TRBV15	-	TRBJ2-7
ASSLGTSNYEQY	TRBV27	TRBD2	TRBJ2-7
SVHLVGPNNEQF	TRBV29-1	-	TRBJ2-1
SASPGWGADEQY	TRBV20-1	-	TRBJ2-7
ASSSGTGDLF	TRBV5-1	TRBD1	TRBJ1-4
ASSYALGLNTEAF	TRBV6-5	-	TRBJ1-1
ASRTVYGYT	TRBV7-2	-	TRBJ1-2
ASSWSPQGGYEQY	TRBV5-5	-	TRBJ2-7
ASSHANTEAF	TRBV4-2	-	TRBJ1-1
ASSLQFPGDRGNQPQH	TRBV7-2	-	TRBJ1-5
ASSSQSGAEAF	TRBV7-9	-	TRBJ1-1
ASSPGAGGTETQY	TRBV7-6	TRBD2	TRBJ2-5
ASSGEQGAPYNEQF	TRBV6-1	TRBD1	TRBJ2-1
ASSQDIQGHWTEAF	TRBV4-1	-	TRBJ1-1
SATLYNEQF	TRBV20-1	-	TRBJ2-1
ASSFPMTGKKNGYT	TRBV7-8	TRBD1	TRBJ1-2
ASSESGIARSSYEQY	TRBV10-2	-	TRBJ2-7
ASSTTGEPSGANVLT	TRBV19	TRBD1	TRBJ2-6
ASTPIGSGSDTQY	TRBV7-6	-	TRBJ2-3
ASSIDLLNPYEQY	TRBV19	-	TRBJ2-7
ASSYGAQAF	TRBV6-6	-	TRBJ1-1
ASKATGGKNEKLF	TRBV7-9	TRBD1	TRBJ1-4
ASTDRVGYGYT	TRBV12-3/TRBV12-4	TRBD1	TRBJ1-2
ASSEGGRVAGT	TRBV10-2	TRBD1	TRBJ1-2
ASSLKNRGMDQPQH	TRBV7-8	TRBD1	TRBJ1-5